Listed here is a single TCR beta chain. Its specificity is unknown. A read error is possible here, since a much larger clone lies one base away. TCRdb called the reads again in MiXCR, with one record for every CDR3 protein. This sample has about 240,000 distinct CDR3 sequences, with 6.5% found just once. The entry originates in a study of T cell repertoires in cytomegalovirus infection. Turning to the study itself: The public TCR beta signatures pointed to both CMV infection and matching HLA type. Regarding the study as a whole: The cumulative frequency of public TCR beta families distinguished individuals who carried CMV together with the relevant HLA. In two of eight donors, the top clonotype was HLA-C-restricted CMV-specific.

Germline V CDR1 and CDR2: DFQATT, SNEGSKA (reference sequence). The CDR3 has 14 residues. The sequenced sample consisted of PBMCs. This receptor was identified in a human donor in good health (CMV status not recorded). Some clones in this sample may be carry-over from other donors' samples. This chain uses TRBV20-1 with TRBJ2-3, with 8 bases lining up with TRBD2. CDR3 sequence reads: CSARAGGGTDAQYF. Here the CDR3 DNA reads TGCAGTGCTAGAGCCGGGGGGGGTACAGATGCGCAGTATTTT.